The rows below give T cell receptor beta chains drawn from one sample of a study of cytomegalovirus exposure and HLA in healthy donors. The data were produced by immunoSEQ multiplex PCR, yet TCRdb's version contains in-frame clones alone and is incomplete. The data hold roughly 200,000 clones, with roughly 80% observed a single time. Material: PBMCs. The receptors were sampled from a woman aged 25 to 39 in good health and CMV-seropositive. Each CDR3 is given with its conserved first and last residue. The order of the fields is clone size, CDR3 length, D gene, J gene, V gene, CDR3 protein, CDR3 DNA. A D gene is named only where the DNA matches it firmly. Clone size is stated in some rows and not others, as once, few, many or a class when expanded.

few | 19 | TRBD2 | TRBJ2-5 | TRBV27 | CASSLIPGLAGGPGETQYF | TGTGCCAGCAGTTTAATCCCGGGACTAGCGGGAGGGCCGGGAGAGACCCAGTACTTC
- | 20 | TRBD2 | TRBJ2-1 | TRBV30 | CAWSGDLRLAGLSSYNEQFF | TGTGCCTGGAGTGGAGATCTGCGGCTAGCGGGGTTGAGCTCCTACAATGAGCAGTTCTTC
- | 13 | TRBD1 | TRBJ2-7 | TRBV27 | CASSPTGAYEQYF | TGTGCCAGCAGTCCGACAGGGGCCTACGAGCAGTACTTC
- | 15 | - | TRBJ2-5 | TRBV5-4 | CASSAPNRGGETQYF | TGTGCCAGCAGCGCGCCAAACAGGGGAGGCGAGACCCAGTACTTC
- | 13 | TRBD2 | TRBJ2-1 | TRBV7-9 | CASSRLAGDEQFF | TGTGCCAGCAGCAGACTAGCGGGGGATGAGCAGTTCTTC
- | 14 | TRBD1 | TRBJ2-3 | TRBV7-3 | CASRRDRGSDTQYF | TGTGCCAGCAGGAGGGACAGGGGTTCAGATACGCAGTATTTT
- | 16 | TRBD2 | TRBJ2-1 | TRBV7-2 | CASSLGTSGRYNEQFF | TGTGCCAGCAGCTTGGGGACTAGCGGGAGATACAATGAGCAGTTCTTC
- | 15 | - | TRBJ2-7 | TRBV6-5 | CASSSYFGSSYEQYF | TGTGCCAGCAGTTCCTACTTCGGGAGCTCCTACGAGCAGTACTTC
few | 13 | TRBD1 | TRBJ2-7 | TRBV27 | CATSLQGAGEQYF | TGTGCCACCAGTTTGCAGGGGGCAGGAGAGCAGTACTTC
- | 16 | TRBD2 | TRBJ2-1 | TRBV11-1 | CASSPNSGSNHNEQFF | TGTGCCAGCAGCCCAAATAGCGGGAGTAATCACAATGAGCAGTTCTTC
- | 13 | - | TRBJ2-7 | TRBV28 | CASSLGALYEQYF | TGTGCCAGCAGTCTGGGGGCCTTATACGAGCAGTACTTC
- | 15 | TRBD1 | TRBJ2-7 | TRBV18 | CASSLAGTGTYEQYF | TGTGCCAGCTCACTTGCCGGGACAGGGACCTACGAGCAGTACTTC
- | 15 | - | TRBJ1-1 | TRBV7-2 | CASSLSRGWSTEAFF | TGTGCCAGCAGCTTAAGTCGTGGGTGGAGCACTGAAGCTTTCTTT
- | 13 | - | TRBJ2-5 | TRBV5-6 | CASTLIGRETQYF | TGTGCCAGCACCCTAATCGGGAGAGAGACCCAGTACTTC